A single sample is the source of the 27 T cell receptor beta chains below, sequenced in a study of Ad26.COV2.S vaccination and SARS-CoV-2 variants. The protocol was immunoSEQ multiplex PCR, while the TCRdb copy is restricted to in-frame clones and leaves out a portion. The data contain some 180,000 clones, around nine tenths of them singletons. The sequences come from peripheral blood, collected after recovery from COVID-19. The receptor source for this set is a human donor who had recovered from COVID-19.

The CDR3 DNA follows: TGTGCCAGCAGGGACCTGGGACCGGGGAGTGAAAAACTGTTTTTT. This translates into CASRDLGPGSEKLFF. This rearrangement joins TRBV2 to TRBJ1-4, with D tentatively TRBD1 (5 bases). The V end was cut by 6 bases, the J end by 7 bases, with 18 bases between. This CDR3 has 15 amino acids. Germline lookup yields CDR1 SNHLY and CDR2 FYNNEI.

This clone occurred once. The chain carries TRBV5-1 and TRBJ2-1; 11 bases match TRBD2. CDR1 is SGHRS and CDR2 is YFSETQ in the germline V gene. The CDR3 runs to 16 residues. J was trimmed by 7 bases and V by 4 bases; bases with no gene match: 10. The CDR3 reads CASSPVGLADRNEQFF. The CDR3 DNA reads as TGCGCCAGCAGCCCAGTGGGACTAGCGGACCGGAATGAGCAGTTCTTC.

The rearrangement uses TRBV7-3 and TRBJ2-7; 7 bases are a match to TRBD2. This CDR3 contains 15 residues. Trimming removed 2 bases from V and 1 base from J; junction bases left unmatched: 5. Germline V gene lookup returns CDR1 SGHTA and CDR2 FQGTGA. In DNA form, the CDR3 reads TGTGCCAGCAGCTTAGAGGGAGGGCCTTCCTACGAGCAGTACTTC. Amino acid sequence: CASSLEGGPSYEQYF.

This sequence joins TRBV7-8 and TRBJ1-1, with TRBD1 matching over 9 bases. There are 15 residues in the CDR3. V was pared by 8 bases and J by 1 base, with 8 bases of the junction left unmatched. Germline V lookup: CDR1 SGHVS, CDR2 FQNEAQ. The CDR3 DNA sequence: TGTGCCAGCCAGTACCAGGACAGGGGGAACACTGAAGCTTTCTTT. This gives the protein CASQYQDRGNTEAFF.

For the CDR3, the DNA is TGTGCCAGCAGTTTAACCCCGGGGAATACCTACGAGCAGTACTTC. It yields the protein CASSLTPGNTYEQYF. The chain uses TRBV27 and TRBJ2-7; perhaps TRBD2 as D (5 bases). Trimming left V 2 bases short and J 2 bases short, with 13 bases between. This CDR3 is 15 amino acids long. The germline V gene has CDR1 MNHEY and CDR2 SMNVEV (reference sequence).

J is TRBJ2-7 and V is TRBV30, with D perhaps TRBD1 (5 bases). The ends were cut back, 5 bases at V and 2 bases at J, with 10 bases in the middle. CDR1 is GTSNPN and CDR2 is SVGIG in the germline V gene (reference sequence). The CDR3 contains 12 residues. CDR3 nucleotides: TGTGCCTGGGCCAGGGTCACCTACGAGCAGTACTTC. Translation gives CAWARVTYEQYF.

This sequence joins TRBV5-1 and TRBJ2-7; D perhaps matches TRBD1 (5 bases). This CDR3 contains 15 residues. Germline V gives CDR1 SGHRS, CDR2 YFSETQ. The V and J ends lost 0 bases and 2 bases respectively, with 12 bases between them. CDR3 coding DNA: TGCGCCAGCAGCTTGGCACAGGCGAGTCCCTACGAGCAGTACTTC. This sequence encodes CASSLAQASPYEQYF.

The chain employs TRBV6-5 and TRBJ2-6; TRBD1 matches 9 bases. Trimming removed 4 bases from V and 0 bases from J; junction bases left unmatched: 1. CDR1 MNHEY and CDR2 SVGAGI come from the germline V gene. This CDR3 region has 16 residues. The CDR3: CASSWDRVSGANVLTF. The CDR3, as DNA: TGTGCCAGCAGTTGGGACAGGGTCTCTGGGGCCAACGTCCTGACTTTC.

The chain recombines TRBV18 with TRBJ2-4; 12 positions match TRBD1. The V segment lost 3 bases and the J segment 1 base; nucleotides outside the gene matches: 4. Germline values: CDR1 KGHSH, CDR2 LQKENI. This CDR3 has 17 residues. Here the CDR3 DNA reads TGTGCCAGCTCACCCCCGGGACAGGGGGCCGCCAAAAACATTCAGTACTTC. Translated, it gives CASSPPGQGAAKNIQYF.

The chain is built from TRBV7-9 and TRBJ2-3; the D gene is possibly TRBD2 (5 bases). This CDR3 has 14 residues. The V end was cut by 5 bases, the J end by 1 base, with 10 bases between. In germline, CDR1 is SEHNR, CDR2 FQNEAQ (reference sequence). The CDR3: CASSIRTRTDTQYF. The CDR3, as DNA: TGTGCCAGCAGCATAAGGACTCGCACAGATACGCAGTATTTT.

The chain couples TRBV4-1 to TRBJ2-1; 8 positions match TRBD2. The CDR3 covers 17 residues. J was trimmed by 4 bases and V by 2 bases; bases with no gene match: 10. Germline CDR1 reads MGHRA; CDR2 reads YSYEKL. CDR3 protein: CASSQILRTSGYNEQFF. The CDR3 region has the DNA TGCGCCAGCAGCCAAATATTGCGAACTAGCGGTTACAATGAGCAGTTCTTC.

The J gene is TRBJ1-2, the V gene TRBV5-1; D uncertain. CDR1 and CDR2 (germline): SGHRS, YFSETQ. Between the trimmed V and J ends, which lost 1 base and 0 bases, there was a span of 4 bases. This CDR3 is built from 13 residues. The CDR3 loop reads CASSLKSNYGYTF. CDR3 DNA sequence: TGCGCCAGCAGCTTGAAATCTAACTATGGCTACACCTTC. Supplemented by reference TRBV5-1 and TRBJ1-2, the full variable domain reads KAGVTQTPRYLIKTRGQQVTLSCSPISGHRSVSWYQQTPGQGLQFLFEYFSETQRNKGNFPGRFSGRQFSNSRSEMNVSTLELGDSALYLCASSLKSNYGYTFGSGTRLTVV.

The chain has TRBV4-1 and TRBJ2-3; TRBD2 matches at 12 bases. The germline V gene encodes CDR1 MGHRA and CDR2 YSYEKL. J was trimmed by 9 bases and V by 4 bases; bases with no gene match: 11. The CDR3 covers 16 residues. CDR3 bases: TGCGCCAGCAGCCCTCGACACTTGACTAGCGGGGGCACGCAGTATTTT. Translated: CASSPRHLTSGGTQYF.

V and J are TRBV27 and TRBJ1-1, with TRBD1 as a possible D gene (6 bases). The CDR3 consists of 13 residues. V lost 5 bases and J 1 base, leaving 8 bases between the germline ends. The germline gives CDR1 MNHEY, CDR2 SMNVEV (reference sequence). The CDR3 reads CASSRQENTEAFF. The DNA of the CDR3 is TGTGCCAGCAGTAGACAGGAGAACACTGAAGCTTTCTTT.

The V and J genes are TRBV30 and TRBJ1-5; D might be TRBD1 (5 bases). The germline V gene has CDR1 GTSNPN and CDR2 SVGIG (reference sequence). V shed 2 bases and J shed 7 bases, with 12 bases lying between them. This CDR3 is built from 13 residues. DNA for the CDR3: TGTGCCTGGAGTAACGGGGCGCGACAGCCCCAGCATTTT. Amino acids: CAWSNGARQPQHF.

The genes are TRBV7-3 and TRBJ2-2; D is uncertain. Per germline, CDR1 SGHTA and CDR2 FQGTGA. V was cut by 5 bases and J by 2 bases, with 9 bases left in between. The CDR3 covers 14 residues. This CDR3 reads CASSETVNTGELFF. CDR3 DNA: TGTGCCAGCAGCGAGACGGTTAACACCGGGGAGCTGTTTTTT.

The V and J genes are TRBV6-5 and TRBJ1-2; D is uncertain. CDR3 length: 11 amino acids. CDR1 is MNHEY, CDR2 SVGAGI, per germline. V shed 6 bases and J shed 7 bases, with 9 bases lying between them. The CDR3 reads CASRSVSGYTF. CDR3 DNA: TGTGCCAGCAGGTCAGTTAGTGGCTACACCTTC.

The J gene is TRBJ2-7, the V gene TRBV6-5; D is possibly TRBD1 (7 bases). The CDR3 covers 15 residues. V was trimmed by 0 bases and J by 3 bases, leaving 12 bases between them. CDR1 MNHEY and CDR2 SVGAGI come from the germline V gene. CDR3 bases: TGTGCCAGCAGTTACTCTGGGACAGCGGGCTACGAGCAGTACTTC. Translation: CASSYSGTAGYEQYF.

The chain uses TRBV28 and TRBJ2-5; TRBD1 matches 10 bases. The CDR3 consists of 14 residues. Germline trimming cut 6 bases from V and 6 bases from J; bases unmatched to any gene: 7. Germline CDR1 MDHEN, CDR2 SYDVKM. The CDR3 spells CASRSGTGVQTQYF. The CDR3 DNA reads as TGTGCCAGCAGATCCGGGACAGGGGTACAGACCCAGTACTTC.

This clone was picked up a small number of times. The CDR3 coding sequence is TGTGCCAGCAGCTTAACCTACGAGCAGTACTTC. This encodes CASSLTYEQYF. V usage is TRBV13 and J usage is TRBJ2-7; D gene ambiguous. V was shortened by 2 bases and J by 2 bases, with 1 base between the two germline ends. CDR3 length equals 11 residues. The germline gives CDR1 PRHDT, CDR2 FYEKMQ (reference sequence).

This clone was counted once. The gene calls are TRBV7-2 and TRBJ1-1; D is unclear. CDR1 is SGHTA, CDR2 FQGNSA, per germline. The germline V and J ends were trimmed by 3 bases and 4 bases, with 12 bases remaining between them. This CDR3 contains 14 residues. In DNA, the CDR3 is TGTGCCAGCAGCTTTGGAGGGTCAGGCACTGAAGCTTTCTTT. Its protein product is CASSFGGSGTEAFF.

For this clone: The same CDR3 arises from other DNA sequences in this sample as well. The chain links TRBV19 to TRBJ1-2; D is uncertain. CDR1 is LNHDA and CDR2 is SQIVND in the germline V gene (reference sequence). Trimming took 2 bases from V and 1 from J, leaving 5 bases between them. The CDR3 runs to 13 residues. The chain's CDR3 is CASSIPDNYGYTF. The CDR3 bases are TGTGCCAGTAGTATACCAGATAACTATGGCTACACCTTC.

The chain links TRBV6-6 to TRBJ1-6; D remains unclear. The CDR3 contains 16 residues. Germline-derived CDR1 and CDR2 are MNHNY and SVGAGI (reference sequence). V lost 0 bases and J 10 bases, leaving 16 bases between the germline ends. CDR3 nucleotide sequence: TGTGCCAGCAGTTACTCCCCGACACACCTTGGGTCACCCCTCCACTTT. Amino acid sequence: CASSYSPTHLGSPLHF.

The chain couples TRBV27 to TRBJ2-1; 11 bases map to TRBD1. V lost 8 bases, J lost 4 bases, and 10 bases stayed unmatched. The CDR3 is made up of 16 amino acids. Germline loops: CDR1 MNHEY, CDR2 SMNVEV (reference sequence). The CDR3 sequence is CASSDRTGGFYNEQFF. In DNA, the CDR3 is TGTGCCAGCTCCGACCGGACAGGGGGCTTTTACAATGAGCAGTTCTTC.

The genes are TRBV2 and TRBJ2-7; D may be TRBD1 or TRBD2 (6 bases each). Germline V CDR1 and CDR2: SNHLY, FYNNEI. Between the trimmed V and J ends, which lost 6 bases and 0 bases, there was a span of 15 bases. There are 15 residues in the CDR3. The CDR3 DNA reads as TGTGCCAGCAGCCTCAGCGGAGGGGGCTCCTACGAGCAGTACTTC. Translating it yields CASSLSGGGSYEQYF.

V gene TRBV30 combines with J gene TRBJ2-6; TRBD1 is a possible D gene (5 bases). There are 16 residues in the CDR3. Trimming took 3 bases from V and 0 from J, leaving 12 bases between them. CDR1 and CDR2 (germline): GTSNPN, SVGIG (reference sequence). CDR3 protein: CAWSPGLNSGANVLTF. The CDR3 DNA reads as TGTGCCTGGAGCCCAGGGCTAAACTCTGGGGCCAACGTCCTGACTTTC.

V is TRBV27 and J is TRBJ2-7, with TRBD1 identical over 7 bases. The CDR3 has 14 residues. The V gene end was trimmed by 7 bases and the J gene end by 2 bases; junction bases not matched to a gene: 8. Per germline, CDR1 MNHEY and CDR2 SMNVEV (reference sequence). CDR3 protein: CASTLRQGAYEQYF. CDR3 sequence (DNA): TGTGCCAGCACCCTTAGACAGGGCGCCTACGAGCAGTACTTC.